Listed below are T cell receptor beta chains from one sample, sequenced in a study of T cell changes during pregnancy in multiple sclerosis. Sequenced by immunoSEQ multiplex PCR; TCRdb stores in-frame clones only, minus some. The data hold under 65,000 clones, with 90% to 95% observed a single time. This specimen was CD8+ T cells from peripheral blood mononuclear cells, taken after pregnancy. All receptors come from a female donor with multiple sclerosis, enrolled in a pregnancy study. Each CDR3 is given with its conserved first and last residue. The order of the fields is CDR3 protein, CDR3 DNA, D gene, clone size, J gene, V gene. A D gene is named only where the DNA matches it firmly. Clone size is shown for a subset of rows, as once, few, many or a class of expanded clone.

CDR3aa: CASSLTGEHYNEQFF; CDR3nt: TGTGCCAGCAGCTTGACAGGGGAACACTACAATGAGCAGTTCTTC; d_gene: TRBD1; abundance: .; j_gene: TRBJ2-1; v_gene: TRBV5-6
CDR3aa: CASSLLGAGETQYF; CDR3nt: TGTGCCAGCAGCCTACTAGGGGCGGGGGAGACCCAGTACTTC; d_gene: .; abundance: once; j_gene: TRBJ2-5; v_gene: TRBV7-8
CDR3aa: CASSLSGGTYEQYF; CDR3nt: TGTGCCAGCAGCCTATCCGGAGGAACCTACGAGCAGTACTTC; d_gene: .; abundance: once; j_gene: TRBJ2-7; v_gene: TRBV27
CDR3aa: CASSLGGLGSSYEQYF; CDR3nt: TGTGCCAGCAGCTTAGGGGGACTCGGGAGCTCCTACGAGCAGTACTTC; d_gene: .; abundance: .; j_gene: TRBJ2-7; v_gene: TRBV7-8
CDR3aa: CATSPQGQLPEAFF; CDR3nt: TGTGCCACCAGCCCGCAAGGACAATTACCTGAAGCTTTCTTT; d_gene: .; abundance: .; j_gene: TRBJ1-1; v_gene: TRBV15
CDR3aa: CASSFGSGSYEQYF; CDR3nt: TGTGCCAGCAGCTTCGGGTCCGGCTCCTACGAGCAGTACTTC; d_gene: .; abundance: .; j_gene: TRBJ2-7; v_gene: TRBV11-2
CDR3aa: CASSLGTGYEQYF; CDR3nt: TGCGCCAGCAGCTTGGGGACAGGCTACGAGCAGTACTTC; d_gene: TRBD1; abundance: .; j_gene: TRBJ2-7; v_gene: TRBV5-1
CDR3aa: CASSEGSGLDTDTQYF; CDR3nt: TGTGCCAGCAGTGAAGGCAGCGGCTTGGACACAGATACGCAGTATTTT; d_gene: .; abundance: .; j_gene: TRBJ2-3; v_gene: TRBV2
CDR3aa: CAWSLWEANTDTQYF; CDR3nt: TGTGCCTGGAGTTTGTGGGAGGCCAACACAGATACGCAGTATTTT; d_gene: .; abundance: .; j_gene: TRBJ2-3; v_gene: TRBV30
CDR3aa: CASSVDGGGFYEQYF; CDR3nt: TGTGCCAGCAGCGTAGACGGGGGGGGGTTCTACGAGCAGTACTTC; d_gene: TRBD2; abundance: .; j_gene: TRBJ2-7; v_gene: TRBV9
CDR3aa: CASSQDRSSQNIQYF; CDR3nt: TGCGCCAGCAGCCAAGATCGGAGCAGCCAAAACATTCAGTACTTC; d_gene: .; abundance: .; j_gene: TRBJ2-4; v_gene: TRBV4-3
CDR3aa: CASSQQNTGNYGYTF; CDR3nt: TGCGCCAGCAGCCAACAAAACACGGGGAACTATGGCTACACCTTC; d_gene: .; abundance: few; j_gene: TRBJ1-2; v_gene: TRBV4-3
CDR3aa: CASSQDNIREGLDEQFF; CDR3nt: TGCGCCAGCAGCCAAGATAATATACGGGAGGGCCTGGATGAGCAGTTCTTC; d_gene: TRBD2; abundance: .; j_gene: TRBJ2-1; v_gene: TRBV4-3
CDR3aa: CASSPGETSGGDEQFF; CDR3nt: TGTGCCAGCAGCCCGGGGGAGACTAGCGGTGGGGATGAGCAGTTCTTC; d_gene: TRBD2; abundance: .; j_gene: TRBJ2-1; v_gene: TRBV11-3
CDR3aa: CASSLVPGAGTDTQYF; CDR3nt: TGTGCCAGCAGCTTAGTACCCGGAGCGGGCACAGATACGCAGTATTTT; d_gene: .; abundance: .; j_gene: TRBJ2-3; v_gene: TRBV5-4
CDR3aa: CASSLRRGYEQYF; CDR3nt: TGTGCCAGCAGTTTAAGACGGGGTTACGAGCAGTACTTC; d_gene: .; abundance: .; j_gene: TRBJ2-7; v_gene: TRBV27
CDR3aa: CASSYSSAATYEQYF; CDR3nt: TGCGCCAGCAGTTACTCATCCGCCGCTACCTACGAGCAGTACTTC; d_gene: .; abundance: .; j_gene: TRBJ2-7; v_gene: TRBV5-1
CDR3aa: CASSEGTGKVTEAFF; CDR3nt: TGTGCCAGCAGTGAAGGTACAGGGAAGGTGACTGAAGCTTTCTTT; d_gene: .; abundance: .; j_gene: TRBJ1-1; v_gene: TRBV2
CDR3aa: CASSPLLEAGYNEQFF; CDR3nt: TGTGCCAGCAGTCCCCTGTTGGAGGCGGGTTACAATGAGCAGTTCTTC; d_gene: .; abundance: .; j_gene: TRBJ2-1; v_gene: TRBV27
CDR3aa: CASSLSSGSGETQYF; CDR3nt: TGTGCCAGCAGCTTAAGTAGCGGGAGCGGGGAGACCCAGTACTTC; d_gene: TRBD2; abundance: .; j_gene: TRBJ2-5; v_gene: TRBV7-8
CDR3aa: CASEGLANPSGELFF; CDR3nt: TGTGCCAGCGAGGGACTAGCTAATCCCTCCGGGGAGCTGTTTTTT; d_gene: TRBD2; abundance: .; j_gene: TRBJ2-2; v_gene: TRBV28
CDR3aa: CAWSGIGAHTEAFF; CDR3nt: TGTGCCTGGAGTGGGATAGGGGCGCACACTGAAGCTTTCTTT; d_gene: .; abundance: .; j_gene: TRBJ1-1; v_gene: TRBV30
CDR3aa: CASGGVSYNEQFF; CDR3nt: TGTGCCAGCGGGGGGGTATCCTACAATGAGCAGTTCTTC; d_gene: TRBD2; abundance: .; j_gene: TRBJ2-1; v_gene: TRBV7-9
CDR3aa: CATSSWTGTDTQYF; CDR3nt: TGTGCCACCAGCAGTTGGACAGGGACAGATACGCAGTATTTT; d_gene: TRBD1; abundance: .; j_gene: TRBJ2-3; v_gene: TRBV15
CDR3aa: CAWSEPPGKLFF; CDR3nt: TGTGCCTGGAGTGAGCCCCCGGGAAAACTGTTTTTT; d_gene: .; abundance: once; j_gene: TRBJ1-4; v_gene: TRBV30
CDR3aa: CASSVAPARAEETQYF; CDR3nt: TGTGCCAGCAGCGTTGCCCCAGCGAGAGCCGAAGAGACCCAGTACTTC; d_gene: .; abundance: .; j_gene: TRBJ2-5; v_gene: TRBV9
CDR3aa: CASSQGLDRSGELFF; CDR3nt: TGTGCCAGCAGCCAGGGGTTAGATCGGTCCGGGGAGCTGTTTTTT; d_gene: .; abundance: .; j_gene: TRBJ2-2; v_gene: TRBV2
CDR3aa: CASSPGNEQFF; CDR3nt: TGTGCCAGCTCCCCGGGGAATGAGCAGTTCTTC; d_gene: .; abundance: .; j_gene: TRBJ2-1; v_gene: TRBV18
CDR3aa: CASSSYRAGEEKLFF; CDR3nt: TGTGCCAGCAGTAGCTACAGGGCGGGTGAGGAAAAACTGTTTTTT; d_gene: .; abundance: .; j_gene: TRBJ1-4; v_gene: TRBV28
CDR3aa: CASKAGPSGNTEAFF; CDR3nt: TGCGCCAGCAAGGCGGGACCCAGCGGGAACACTGAAGCTTTCTTT; d_gene: .; abundance: .; j_gene: TRBJ1-1; v_gene: TRBV4-3
CDR3aa: CASRLLAGVNTGELFF; CDR3nt: TGTGCCAGCAGGCTCCTAGCGGGAGTGAACACCGGGGAGCTGTTTTTT; d_gene: TRBD2; abundance: .; j_gene: TRBJ2-2; v_gene: TRBV28
CDR3aa: CASRTPGFGYNEQFF; CDR3nt: TGTGCCAGCAGAACCCCAGGGTTTGGGTACAATGAGCAGTTCTTC; d_gene: .; abundance: .; j_gene: TRBJ2-1; v_gene: TRBV19
CDR3aa: CAWVPPGGRASSYNEQFF; CDR3nt: TGTGCCTGGGTCCCTCCCGGCGGGAGGGCCAGCTCCTACAATGAGCAGTTCTTC; d_gene: TRBD2; abundance: .; j_gene: TRBJ2-1; v_gene: TRBV30
CDR3aa: CASSLQADWVGYTF; CDR3nt: TGTGCCAGCAGCTTACAGGCGGATTGGGTTGGCTACACCTTC; d_gene: .; abundance: once; j_gene: TRBJ1-2; v_gene: TRBV5-5
CDR3aa: CASSDSGLRSTNYGYTF; CDR3nt: TGCGCCAGCAGTGATTCAGGGCTTCGATCGACTAACTATGGCTACACCTTC; d_gene: .; abundance: .; j_gene: TRBJ1-2; v_gene: TRBV10-1
CDR3aa: CASSDSEENTEAFF; CDR3nt: TGTGCCAGCAGTGACTCGGAGGAAAACACTGAAGCTTTCTTT; d_gene: .; abundance: .; j_gene: TRBJ1-1; v_gene: TRBV6-4
CDR3aa: CASRARGYEQYF; CDR3nt: TGTGCCAGCAGAGCCCGGGGGTACGAGCAGTACTTC; d_gene: .; abundance: .; j_gene: TRBJ2-7; v_gene: TRBV2
CDR3aa: CASSFVCGRACEQYF; CDR3nt: TGTGCCAGCAGCTTTGTCTGCGGGAGGGCCTGCGAGCAGTACTTC; d_gene: .; abundance: .; j_gene: TRBJ2-7; v_gene: TRBV12-1
CDR3aa: CASSGGGALGATNEKLFF; CDR3nt: TGTGCCAGCAGTGGCGGGGGGGCGCTTGGGGCAACTAATGAAAAACTGTTTTTT; d_gene: .; abundance: .; j_gene: TRBJ1-4; v_gene: TRBV6-1
CDR3aa: CASSQANSGNTIYF; CDR3nt: TGTGCCAGCAGCCAAGCAAACTCTGGAAACACCATATATTTT; d_gene: .; abundance: .; j_gene: TRBJ1-3; v_gene: TRBV14
CDR3aa: CASSEALLRGYEQYF; CDR3nt: TGTGCCAGCAGTGAAGCGCTTCTGCGGGGGTACGAGCAGTACTTC; d_gene: TRBD2; abundance: .; j_gene: TRBJ2-7; v_gene: TRBV2
CDR3aa: CASSLWRERRGDTQYF; CDR3nt: TGTGCCAGCAGTTTATGGCGGGAGAGACGGGGAGATACGCAGTATTTT; d_gene: TRBD2; abundance: .; j_gene: TRBJ2-3; v_gene: TRBV27
CDR3aa: CASSERGLAGEETQYF; CDR3nt: TGTGCCAGCAGCGAGAGGGGACTAGCGGGAGAAGAGACCCAGTACTTC; d_gene: TRBD2; abundance: .; j_gene: TRBJ2-5; v_gene: TRBV7-9
CDR3aa: CAIRRGQSDNEQFF; CDR3nt: TGTGCCATCAGGAGAGGACAGTCGGACAATGAGCAGTTCTTC; d_gene: .; abundance: .; j_gene: TRBJ2-1; v_gene: TRBV10-3
CDR3aa: CASSRGGYTF; CDR3nt: TGTGCCAGCAGCAGGGGGGGCTACACCTTC; d_gene: .; abundance: few; j_gene: TRBJ1-2; v_gene: TRBV9
CDR3aa: CASSQKLEYNEQFF; CDR3nt: TGTGCCAGCAGCCAGAAACTAGAATACAATGAGCAGTTCTTC; d_gene: .; abundance: .; j_gene: TRBJ2-1; v_gene: TRBV14
CDR3aa: CASLDNEQFF; CDR3nt: TGCGCCAGCCTTGACAATGAGCAGTTCTTC; d_gene: .; abundance: .; j_gene: TRBJ2-1; v_gene: TRBV10-2
CDR3aa: CASSSGYEQYF; CDR3nt: TGTGCCAGCAGTTCCGGCTACGAGCAGTACTTC; d_gene: .; abundance: .; j_gene: TRBJ2-7; v_gene: TRBV28
CDR3aa: CASSLGLAGNTIYF; CDR3nt: TGTGCCAGCAGCTTGGGTCTAGCTGGAAACACCATATATTTT; d_gene: .; abundance: .; j_gene: TRBJ1-3; v_gene: TRBV5-6
CDR3aa: CASSHPTSGSADTQYF; CDR3nt: TGCGCCAGCAGCCACCCGACTAGCGGGAGTGCAGATACGCAGTATTTT; d_gene: TRBD2; abundance: .; j_gene: TRBJ2-3; v_gene: TRBV4-1